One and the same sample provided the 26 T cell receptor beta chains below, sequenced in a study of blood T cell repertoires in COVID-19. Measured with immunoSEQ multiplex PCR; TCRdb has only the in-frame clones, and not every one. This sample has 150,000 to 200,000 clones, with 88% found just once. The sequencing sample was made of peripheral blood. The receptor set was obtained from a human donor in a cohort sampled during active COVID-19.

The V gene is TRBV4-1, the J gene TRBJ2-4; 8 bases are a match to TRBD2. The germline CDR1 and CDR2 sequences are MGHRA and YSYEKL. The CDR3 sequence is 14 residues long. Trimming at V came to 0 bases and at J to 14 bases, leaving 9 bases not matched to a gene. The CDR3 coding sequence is TGCGCCAGCAGCCAAGATCAGGGGACTAGTAAGGAGTACTTC. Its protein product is CASSQDQGTSKEYF.

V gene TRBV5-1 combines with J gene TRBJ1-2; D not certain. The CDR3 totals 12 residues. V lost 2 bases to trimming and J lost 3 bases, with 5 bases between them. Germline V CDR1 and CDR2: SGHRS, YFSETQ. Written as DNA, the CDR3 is TGCGCCAGCAGCTTACCGGACTATGGCTACACCTTC. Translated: CASSLPDYGYTF.

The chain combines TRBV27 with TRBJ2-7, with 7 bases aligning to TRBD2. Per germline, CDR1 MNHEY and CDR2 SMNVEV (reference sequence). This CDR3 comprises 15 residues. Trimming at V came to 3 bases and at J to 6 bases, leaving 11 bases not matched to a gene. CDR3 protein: CASSFGAGVGREQYF. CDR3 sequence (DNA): TGTGCCAGCAGTTTCGGGGCGGGAGTGGGTCGCGAGCAGTACTTC.

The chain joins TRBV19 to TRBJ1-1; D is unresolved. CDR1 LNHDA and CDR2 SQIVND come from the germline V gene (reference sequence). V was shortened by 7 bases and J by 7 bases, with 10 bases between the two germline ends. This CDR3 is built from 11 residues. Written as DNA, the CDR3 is TGTGCCAGTACTGTCGGTATTGAAGCTTTCTTT. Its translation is CASTVGIEAFF.

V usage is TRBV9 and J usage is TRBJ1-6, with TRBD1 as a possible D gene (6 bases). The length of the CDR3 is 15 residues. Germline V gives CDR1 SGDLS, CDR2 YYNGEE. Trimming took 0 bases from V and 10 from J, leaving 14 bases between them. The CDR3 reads CASSVEARGLSPLHF. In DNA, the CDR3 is TGTGCCAGCAGCGTAGAAGCCAGGGGACTATCACCCCTCCACTTT.

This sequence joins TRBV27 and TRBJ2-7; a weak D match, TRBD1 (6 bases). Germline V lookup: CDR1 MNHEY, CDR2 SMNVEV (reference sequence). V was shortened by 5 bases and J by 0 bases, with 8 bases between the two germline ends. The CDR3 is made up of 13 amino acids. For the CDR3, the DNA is TGTGCCAGCAGTGGACAGTTCTCCTACGAGCAGTACTTC. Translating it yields CASSGQFSYEQYF.

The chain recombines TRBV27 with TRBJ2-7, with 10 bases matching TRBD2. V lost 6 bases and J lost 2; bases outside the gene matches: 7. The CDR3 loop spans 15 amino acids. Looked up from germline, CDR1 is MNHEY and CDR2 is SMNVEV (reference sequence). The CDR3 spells CASSYRTSGPYEQYF. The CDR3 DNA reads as TGTGCCAGCAGCTATCGGACTAGCGGTCCCTACGAGCAGTACTTC.

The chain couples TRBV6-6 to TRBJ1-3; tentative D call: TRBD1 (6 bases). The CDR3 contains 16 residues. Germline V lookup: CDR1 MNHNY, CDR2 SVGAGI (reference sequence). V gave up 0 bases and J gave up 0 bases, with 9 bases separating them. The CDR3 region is CASSYSNRASGNTIYF. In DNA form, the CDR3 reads TGTGCCAGCAGTTACTCGAACAGGGCCTCTGGAAACACCATATATTTT.

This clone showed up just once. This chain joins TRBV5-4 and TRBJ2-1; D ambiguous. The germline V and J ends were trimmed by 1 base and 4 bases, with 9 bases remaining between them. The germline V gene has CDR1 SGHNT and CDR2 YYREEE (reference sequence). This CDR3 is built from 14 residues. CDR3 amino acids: CASSLSSRYNEQFF. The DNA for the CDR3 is TGTGCCAGCAGCTTGAGTAGCCGGTACAATGAGCAGTTCTTC.

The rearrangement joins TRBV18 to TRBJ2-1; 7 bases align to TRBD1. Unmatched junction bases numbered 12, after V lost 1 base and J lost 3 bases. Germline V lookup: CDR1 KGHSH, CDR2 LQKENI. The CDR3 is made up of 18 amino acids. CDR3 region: CASSPRISGTDLYNEQFF. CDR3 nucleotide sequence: TGTGCCAGCTCACCACGGATCTCCGGGACAGACCTCTACAATGAGCAGTTCTTC.

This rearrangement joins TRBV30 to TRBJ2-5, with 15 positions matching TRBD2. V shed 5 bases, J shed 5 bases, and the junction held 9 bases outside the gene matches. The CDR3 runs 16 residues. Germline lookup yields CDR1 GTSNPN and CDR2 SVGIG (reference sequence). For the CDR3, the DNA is TGTGCCTGGGGACTAGCGGGGGGGCCGTTGATGGAGACCCAGTACTTC. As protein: CAWGLAGGPLMETQYF. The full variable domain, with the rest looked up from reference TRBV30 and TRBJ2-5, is SQTIHQWPATLVQPVGSPLSLECTVEGTSNPNLYWYRQAAGRGLQLLFYSVGIGQISSEVPQNLSASRPQDRQFILSSKKLLLSDSGFYLCAWGLAGGPLMETQYFGPGTRLLVL.

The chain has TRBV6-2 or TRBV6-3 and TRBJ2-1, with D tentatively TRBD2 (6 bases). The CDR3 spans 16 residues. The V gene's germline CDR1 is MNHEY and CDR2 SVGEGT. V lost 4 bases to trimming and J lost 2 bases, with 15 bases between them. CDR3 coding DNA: TGTGCCAGCAGTTCTGGCCTAGCGATCCCCTACAATGAGCAGTTCTTC. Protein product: CASSSGLAIPYNEQFF.

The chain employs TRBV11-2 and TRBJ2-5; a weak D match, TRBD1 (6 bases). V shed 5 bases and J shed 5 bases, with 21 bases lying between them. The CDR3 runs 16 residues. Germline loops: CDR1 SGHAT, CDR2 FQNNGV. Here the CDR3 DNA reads TGTGCCAGCAGCCATAGCCATCACAGGGACGGGGAGACCCAGTACTTC. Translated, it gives CASSHSHHRDGETQYF.

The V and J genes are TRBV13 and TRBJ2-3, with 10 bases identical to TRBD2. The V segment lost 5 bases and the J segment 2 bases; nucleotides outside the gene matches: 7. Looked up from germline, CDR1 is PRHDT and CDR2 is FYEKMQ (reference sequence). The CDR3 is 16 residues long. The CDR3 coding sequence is TGTGCCAGCAGCCCAAGCGGGAGGGGAGTCACAGATACGCAGTATTTT. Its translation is CASSPSGRGVTDTQYF.

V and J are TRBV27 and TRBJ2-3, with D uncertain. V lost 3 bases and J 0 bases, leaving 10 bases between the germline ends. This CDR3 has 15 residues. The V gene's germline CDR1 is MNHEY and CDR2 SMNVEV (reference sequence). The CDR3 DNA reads TGTGCCAGCAGTTTGAGACCGGGTAGCACAGATACGCAGTATTTT. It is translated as CASSLRPGSTDTQYF.

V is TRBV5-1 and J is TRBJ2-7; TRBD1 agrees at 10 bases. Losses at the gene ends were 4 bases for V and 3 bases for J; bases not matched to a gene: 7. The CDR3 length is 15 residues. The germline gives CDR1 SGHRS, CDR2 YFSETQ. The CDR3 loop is CASSQTTGGGYEQYF. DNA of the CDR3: TGCGCCAGCAGCCAAACGACAGGGGGCGGCTACGAGCAGTACTTC.

CDR3 sequence: CASSPGTGGRPNEQFF. CDR3 coding DNA: TGTGCCAGCAGCCCGGGAACGGGGGGGAGACCCAATGAGCAGTTCTTC. V is TRBV5-6 and J is TRBJ2-1; 8 bases map to TRBD2. With 4 bases clipped from V and 6 bases from J, the junction kept 12 bases outside the gene matches. Germline values: CDR1 SGHDT, CDR2 YYEEEE. The length of the CDR3 is 16 residues.

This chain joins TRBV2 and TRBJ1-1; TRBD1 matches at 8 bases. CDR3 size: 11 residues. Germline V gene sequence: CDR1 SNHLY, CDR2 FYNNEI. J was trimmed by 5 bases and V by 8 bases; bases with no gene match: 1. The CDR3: CASRTGTEAFF. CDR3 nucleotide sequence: TGTGCCAGCCGGACAGGGACTGAAGCTTTCTTT.

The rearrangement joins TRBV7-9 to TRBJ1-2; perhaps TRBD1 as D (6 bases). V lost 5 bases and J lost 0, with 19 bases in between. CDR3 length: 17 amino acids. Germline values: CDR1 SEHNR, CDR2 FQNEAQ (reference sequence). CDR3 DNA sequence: TGTGCCAGCAGCCGTGGGGGGGCGACCAGCCCTAACTATGGCTACACCTTC. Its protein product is CASSRGGATSPNYGYTF.

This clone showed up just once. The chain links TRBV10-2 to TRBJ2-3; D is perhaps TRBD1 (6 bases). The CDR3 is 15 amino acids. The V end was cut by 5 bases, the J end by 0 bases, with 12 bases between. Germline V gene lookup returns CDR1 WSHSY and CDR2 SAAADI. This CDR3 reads CASSSGAISTDTQYF. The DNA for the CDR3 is TGCGCCAGCAGTTCAGGGGCAATTAGCACAGATACGCAGTATTTT.

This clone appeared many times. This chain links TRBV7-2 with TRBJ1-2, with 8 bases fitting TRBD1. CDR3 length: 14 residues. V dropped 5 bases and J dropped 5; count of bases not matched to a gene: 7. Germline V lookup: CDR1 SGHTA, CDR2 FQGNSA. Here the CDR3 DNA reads TGTGCCAGCAGCGGGGACAGGAGGGAATATGGCTACACCTTC. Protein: CASSGDRREYGYTF. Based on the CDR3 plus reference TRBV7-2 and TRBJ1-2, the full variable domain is GAGVSQSPSNKVTEKGKDVELRCDPISGHTALYWYRQSLGQGLEFLIYFQGNSAPDKSGLPSDRFSAERTGGSVSTLTIQRTQQEDSAVYLCASSGDRREYGYTFGSGTRLTVV.

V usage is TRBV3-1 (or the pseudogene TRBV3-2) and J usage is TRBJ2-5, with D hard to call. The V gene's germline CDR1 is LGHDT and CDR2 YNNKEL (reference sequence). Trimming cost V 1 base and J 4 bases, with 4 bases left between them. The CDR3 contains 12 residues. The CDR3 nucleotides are TGTGCCAGCAGCCAAGGGCCAGAGACCCAGTACTTC. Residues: CASSQGPETQYF.

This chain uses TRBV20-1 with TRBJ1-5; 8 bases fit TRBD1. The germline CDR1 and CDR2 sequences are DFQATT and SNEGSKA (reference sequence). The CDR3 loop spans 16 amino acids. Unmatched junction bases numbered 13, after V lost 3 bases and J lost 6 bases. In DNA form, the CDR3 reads TGCAGTGCTAGTCTCTCGGGGCAGGGGGCAGGTCAGCCCCAGCATTTT. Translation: CSASLSGQGAGQPQHF.

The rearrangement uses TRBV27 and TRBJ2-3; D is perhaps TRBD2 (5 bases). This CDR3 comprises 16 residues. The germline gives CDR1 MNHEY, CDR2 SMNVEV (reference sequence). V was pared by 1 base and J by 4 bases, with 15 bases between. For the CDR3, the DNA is TGTGCCAGCAGTTTATTTCGGGGAGAATCTTCAGATACGCAGTATTTT. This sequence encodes CASSLFRGESSDTQYF.

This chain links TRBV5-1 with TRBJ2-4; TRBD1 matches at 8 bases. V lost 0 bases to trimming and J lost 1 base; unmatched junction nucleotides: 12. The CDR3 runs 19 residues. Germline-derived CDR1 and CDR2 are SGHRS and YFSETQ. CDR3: CASSLVGQGSSGAKNIQYF. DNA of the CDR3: TGCGCCAGCAGCTTGGTCGGACAGGGCAGTTCAGGGGCCAAAAACATTCAGTACTTC.

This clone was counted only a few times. The CDR3 DNA sequence: TGTGCCAGTAGTACCTTGACAGGGGGGTACGAGCAGTACTTC. This encodes CASSTLTGGYEQYF. The rearrangement uses TRBV19 and TRBJ2-7; 9 bases align to TRBD1. CDR3 length equals 14 residues. CDR1 LNHDA and CDR2 SQIVND come from the germline V gene (reference sequence). J gave up 4 bases and V 4 bases, and 5 bases lay outside the gene matches. Based on the CDR3 plus reference TRBV19 and TRBJ2-7, the full variable domain is DGGITQSPKYLFRKEGQNVTLSCEQNLNHDAMYWYRQDPGQGLRLIYYSQIVNDFQKGDIAEGYSVSREKKESFPLTVTSAQKNPTAFYLCASSTLTGGYEQYFGPGTRLTVT.